This T cell receptor beta chain was sequenced for a study of blood T cell repertoires in COVID-19. Overall study context: The origin of the acute and convalescent COVID-19 samples was the United States, Italy and Spain.

Germline V CDR1 and CDR2: MNHEY, SVGEGT. V was cut by 2 bases and J by 12 bases, with 8 bases left in between. The CDR3 extends over 12 amino acids. Data came from immunoSEQ multiplex PCR; TCRdb stores just in-frame clones and leaves some out. Of hundreds of thousands of clones in the sample, roughly 80% were seen once. The study assigned cohorts using participant-reported clinical history. Up to 2 weeks before entering the study, exposed participants had met a COVID-19 case. The sequenced material came from PBMCs or T cells enriched from blood (not recorded which). The receptor's source is a woman between 45 and 65 years old who had been exposed to COVID-19. The V and J genes are TRBV6-2 or TRBV6-3 and TRBJ2-6, with D unclear. Written as DNA, the CDR3 is TGTGCCAGCAGTTACCCGATCGGCGTCCTGACTTTC. Protein product: CASSYPIGVLTF.